These 10 T cell receptor beta chains were sequenced from one sample in a study of blood T cell repertoires in COVID-19. Here immunoSEQ multiplex PCR was the method, and the copy in TCRdb shows in-frame clones only, minus some. The sample contains 230,000 or so clones, roughly 80% of which appear only once. The sample taken for sequencing was peripheral blood. Receptors were obtained from a human donor in a cohort sampled during active COVID-19.

This CDR3 reads CASSPRQGKKEQYF. In DNA, the CDR3 is TGTGCCAGTAGTCCCCGACAGGGAAAAAAGGAGCAGTACTTC. This chain connects TRBV19 to TRBJ2-7, with 7 bases that match TRBD1. Germline CDR1 LNHDA, CDR2 SQIVND (reference sequence). With 5 bases clipped from V and 7 bases from J, the junction kept 11 bases outside the gene matches. The CDR3 spans 14 residues.

This clone was seen a few times. This chain links TRBV5-1 with TRBJ2-7; 12 bases match TRBD1. J was trimmed by 6 bases and V by 4 bases; bases with no gene match: 5. The CDR3 is made up of 14 amino acids. CDR1 SGHRS and CDR2 YFSETQ come from the germline V gene. The CDR3 reads CASSLRDRGLEQYF. CDR3 DNA: TGCGCCAGCAGCCTCCGGGACAGGGGGCTCGAGCAGTACTTC.

This chain connects TRBV28 to TRBJ2-1; 9 bases line up with TRBD2. This CDR3 has 18 amino acids. Trimming at V came to 5 bases and at J to 3 bases, leaving 14 bases not matched to a gene. Germline values: CDR1 MDHEN, CDR2 SYDVKM. DNA of the CDR3: TGTGCCAGCAGTGGCTCGTCGGGCGGGAGGGCCGGCTACAATGAGCAGTTCTTC. As protein: CASSGSSGGRAGYNEQFF.

The table lists this clone with a count of one. This CDR3 reads CASSLVRTGLLGAEAFF. As DNA, the CDR3 is TGTGCCAGCAGCTTGGTTAGGACAGGGCTCCTGGGGGCTGAAGCTTTCTTT. The V and J genes are TRBV5-6 and TRBJ1-1; 8 bases fit TRBD1. Germline V gene lookup returns CDR1 SGHDT and CDR2 YYEEEE. This CDR3 region has 17 residues. Trimming cost V 0 bases and J 6 bases; bases outside gene matches: 13.

The chain is built from TRBV29-1 and TRBJ2-1; 7 bases are shared with TRBD2. The length of the CDR3 is 15 residues. Germline trimming cut 1 base from V and 5 bases from J; bases unmatched to any gene: 8. The germline V gene encodes CDR1 SQVTM and CDR2 ANQGSEA. The CDR3 coding sequence is TGCAGCGTTGAAGGTGGGAGGGGCCTCAACAATGAGCAGTTCTTC. As protein: CSVEGGRGLNNEQFF.

The genes are TRBV28 and TRBJ1-5; no firm D call. Germline loops: CDR1 MDHEN, CDR2 SYDVKM. Trimming removed 0 bases from V and 6 bases from J, with 18 bases in between. This CDR3 has 17 residues. This CDR3 is CASSLCSLPRDFQPQHF. The CDR3 nucleotides are TGTGCCAGCAGTTTATGCTCTCTACCCCGGGATTTTCAGCCCCAGCATTTT.

This chain joins TRBV29-1 and TRBJ2-7; 9 nucleotides agree with TRBD1. V was clipped by 0 bases and J by 1 base; unmatched bases: 7. This CDR3 contains 16 residues. CDR1 and CDR2 (germline): SQVTM, ANQGSEA. The DNA for the CDR3 is TGCAGCGTTGAAGATGCGGACAGGGGAGGGTCCTACGAGCAGTACTTC. Protein product: CSVEDADRGGSYEQYF.

The CDR3 loop reads CASSLTGYSNQPQHF. CDR3 bases: TGTGCCAGCAGTTTAACAGGTTATAGCAATCAGCCCCAGCATTTT. This chain connects TRBV27 to TRBJ1-5, with D maybe TRBD1 (5 bases). Trimming stripped 2 bases from V and 0 bases from J, with 8 bases between. CDR3 size: 15 residues. The germline gives CDR1 MNHEY, CDR2 SMNVEV (reference sequence).

This rearrangement joins TRBV28 to TRBJ1-6; 7 positions match TRBD1. J lost 4 bases, V lost 3 bases, and 6 bases had no gene match. CDR1 is MDHEN and CDR2 is SYDVKM in the germline V gene. The CDR3 is made up of 16 amino acids. The CDR3 nucleotides are TGTGCCAGCAGTTTGAGGTCCAGGGGGTATAATTCACCCCTCCACTTT. This sequence encodes CASSLRSRGYNSPLHF.

This sequence joins TRBV5-8 and TRBJ2-7; TRBD2 is a possible D gene (6 bases). V was trimmed by 0 bases and J by 2 bases, leaving 24 bases between them. The CDR3 consists of 19 residues. Germline V gives CDR1 SGHTS, CDR2 YDEGEE. CDR3 nucleotides: TGTGCCAGCAGCTTGGTGCCGGGGGTAGGGGTCCCTGGGACCTACGAGCAGTACTTC. This sequence encodes CASSLVPGVGVPGTYEQYF.